These T cell receptor beta chains were read from a single sample in a study of human T cells and chemical hapten exposure. TCRdb fed the RACE reads into MiXCR, producing one record per CDR3 protein. The sample shows more than 80,000 distinct CDR3 sequences, less than 15% of them seen only once. Material: whole blood, obtained in connection with sensitization to the hapten diphenylcyclopropenone (DPC). Receptor source: a woman aged 45-65 years with alopecia areata. Some clones in this sample may be carry-over from other donors' samples. Both conserved end residues are trimmed from each CDR3.

>TRBV29-1|TRBJ1-5
SVVGGFNQPQH
>TRBV6-5|TRBJ2-7
ASSYSNHIEDEQY
>TRBV7-9|TRBJ2-2
ASSSSTGTGDFGHGELF
>TRBV5-6|TRBJ2-1
ASSSTRTSGYNEQF
>TRBV19|TRBJ2-1
ASSIGEVNMGNEQF
>TRBV7-2|TRBJ2-5
ASSLQGLAKETQY
>TRBV28|TRBJ1-4
ASSFAGYLRNEKLF
>TRBV20-1|TRBJ2-3
SARWAGGLTDTQY
>TRBV3-1|TRBJ1-1
ASSQDGWASGTEAF
>TRBV18|TRBJ1-5
ASSPGVNQPQH
>TRBV7-2|TRBJ2-5
ASSPWQRGRATQETQY
>TRBV7-9|TRBJ2-3
ASSSGLAGVEADTQY
>TRBV5-1|TRBJ2-7
ASNIGQPITYEQY
>TRBV9|TRBJ2-7
ASSLGISASYEQY
>TRBV19|TRBJ1-4
ASSMIAGATNEKLF
>TRBV19|TRBJ2-7
ASSTQLAGAYEQY
>TRBV6-6|TRBJ2-7
ASTETAPYEQY
>TRBV29-1|TRBJ2-2
SATLALRTGELF
>TRBV20-1|TRBJ2-7
SAPTPTGDHYEQY
>TRBV29-1|TRBJ1-2
SVPSNYGYT
>TRBV7-8|TRBJ2-2
ASRQGGMTGELF
>TRBV6-5|TRBJ1-3
ASSLNRDRRGNTIY
>TRBV4-1|TRBJ2-5
ASSQVANLETQY
>TRBV10-2|TRBJ2-1
ATRLAGGFNEQF
>TRBV6-5|TRBJ2-3
ASSPGTSGVDTQY
>TRBV20-1|TRBJ2-1
SAPTEGRYNEQF
>TRBV6-5|TRBJ2-5
ASSYTRMGSEGTQY